These 19 T cell receptor beta chains came from one sample sequenced in a study of blood T cell repertoires in COVID-19 (dated by TCRdb to about 2020). Library creation used the immunoSEQ multiplex PCR assay. TCRdb mirrors the immuneACCESS table, restricted to in-frame sequences. Some clones are absent from its copies; in checked studies, under half trace to an unresolved V gene, and the reason for the others is unknown. Recorded for this sample are roughly 160,000 clones; 81% of them occurred a single time. Clones ranked in the top ten supply roughly 5.7% of the sample. Sequenced input: PBMCs or T cells enriched from blood (not recorded which). The receptor set was obtained from a woman between 40 and 50 years old with acute COVID-19.

This clone was seen a few times. Different DNA sequences within this sample yield the same CDR3. The chain recombines TRBV6-1 with TRBJ1-2; D might be TRBD1 (5 bases). V lost 3 bases and J lost 4, with 6 bases in between. Germline V gene sequence: CDR1 MNHNS, CDR2 SASEGT. The CDR3 runs 12 residues. The CDR3 loop is CASSEQGYGYTF. In nucleotides, the CDR3 is TGTGCCAGCAGTGAGCAGGGCTATGGCTACACCTTC.

The genes are TRBV7-3 and TRBJ1-3; D may be TRBD1 (6 bases). V gave up 5 bases and J gave up 2 bases, with 10 bases separating them. The CDR3 is 14 residues long. Germline-derived CDR1 and CDR2 are SGHTA and FQGTGA. This CDR3 reads CASSETGAGNTIYF. The DNA for the CDR3 is TGTGCCAGCAGCGAGACAGGTGCTGGAAACACCATATATTTT. The full variable domain, in which reference TRBV7-3 and TRBJ1-3 provide the parts outside the CDR3, is GAGVSQTPSNKVTEKGKYVELRCDPISGHTALYWYRQSLGQGPEFLIYFQGTGAADDSGLPNDRFFAVRPEGSVSTLKIQRTERGDSAVYLCASSETGAGNTIYFGEGSWLTVV.

The DNA for the CDR3 is TGTGCCGGGCCCAGGTCGTCAAACTATGGCTACACCTTC. Translation gives CAGPRSSNYGYTF. V is TRBV30 and J is TRBJ1-2; no firm D call. CDR1 is GTSNPN, CDR2 SVGIG, per germline (reference sequence). The CDR3 runs to 13 residues. V was shortened by 8 bases and J by 2 bases, with 15 bases between the two germline ends.

This chain links TRBV10-3 with TRBJ2-3; 9 bases are shared with TRBD2. The CDR3 extends over 15 amino acids. Per germline, CDR1 ENHRY and CDR2 SYGVKD. With V trimmed by 4 bases and J by 1 base, 3 bases remained unmatched. The CDR3: CAISALAGRTDTQYF. The CDR3 bases are TGTGCCATCAGTGCTCTAGCGGGACGCACAGATACGCAGTATTTT.

This clone appeared a few times. J is TRBJ2-7 and V is TRBV3-1 (or the pseudogene TRBV3-2); possibly TRBD2 for D (6 bases). The length of the CDR3 is 16 residues. Germline V gene data show CDR1 as LGHDT and CDR2 as YNNKEL (reference sequence). V was trimmed by 1 base and J by 5 bases, leaving 18 bases between them. The CDR3 is CASSQVYGGKRNEQYF. The CDR3 region has the DNA TGTGCCAGCAGCCAAGTATATGGAGGGAAAAGAAACGAGCAGTACTTC.

This chain links TRBV5-1 with TRBJ2-1, with D perhaps matching TRBD1 (5 bases). Trimming shortened V by 3 bases and J by 6 bases, and 7 bases separated the two germline ends. CDR3 length equals 12 residues. From germline, CDR1 is SGHRS and CDR2 YFSETQ. In nucleotides, the CDR3 is TGCGCCAGCAGCTCTAGGGGCAATGAGCAGTTCTTC. This translates into CASSSRGNEQFF.

The chain links TRBV6-1 to TRBJ2-7; D is possibly TRBD2 (6 bases). CDR3 length: 14 amino acids. Trimming cost V 2 bases and J 4 bases, with 12 bases left between them. Germline-derived CDR1 and CDR2 are MNHNS and SASEGT. The CDR3 here is CASSEPGAGYEQYF. Written as DNA, the CDR3 is TGTGCCAGCAGTGAACCGGGAGCAGGGTACGAGCAGTACTTC.

The rearrangement uses TRBV4-1 and TRBJ1-2, with D unclear. The CDR3 runs 13 residues. V was clipped by 1 base and J by 5 bases, with 8 bases between them. From germline, CDR1 is MGHRA and CDR2 YSYEKL. CDR3 amino acids: CASSQGATYGYTF. CDR3 coding DNA: TGCGCCAGCAGCCAAGGGGCGACATATGGCTACACCTTC.

This chain uses TRBV2 with TRBJ1-5, with 8 bases lining up with TRBD1. Trimming cost V 6 bases and J 5 bases; bases outside gene matches: 6. The CDR3 consists of 14 residues. Germline V lookup: CDR1 SNHLY, CDR2 FYNNEI. CDR3 residues: CASREDREYQPQHF. In nucleotides, the CDR3 is TGTGCCAGCAGGGAGGACAGGGAATATCAGCCCCAGCATTTT.

The rearrangement uses TRBV12-5 and TRBJ2-3; TRBD2 is a possible D gene (6 bases). Trimming cost V 2 bases and J 2 bases, with 14 bases left between them. The CDR3 is 16 amino acids. The germline CDR1 and CDR2 sequences are LGHNT and FRNRAP. The CDR3 sequence: CASGLSTGLPTDTQYF. CDR3 nucleotides: TGTGCTAGTGGTTTGTCCACGGGACTCCCCACAGATACGCAGTATTTT.

The gene calls are TRBV2 and TRBJ1-6; D remains ambiguous. This CDR3 has 15 residues. The V and J ends lost 2 bases and 7 bases respectively, with 12 bases between them. Per the germline V gene, CDR1 is SNHLY and CDR2 is FYNNEI. In nucleotides, the CDR3 is TGTGCCAGCAGTGAAAGGAGGACCCTAAATTCACCCCTCCACTTT. Its translation is CASSERRTLNSPLHF.

This clone was counted between two and nine times. V is TRBV4-1 and J is TRBJ2-1; 9 nucleotides match TRBD2. The V segment lost 0 bases and the J segment 11 bases; nucleotides outside the gene matches: 8. The CDR3 covers 15 residues. Germline V gene lookup returns CDR1 MGHRA and CDR2 YSYEKL. The CDR3 region is CASSQEQLAGYQQFF. The CDR3 DNA is TGCGCCAGCAGCCAAGAGCAACTAGCGGGTTATCAGCAGTTCTTC.

This clone was seen many times. This CDR3 is CASSLDGLAGAHYEQYF. The CDR3 DNA reads as TGCGCCAGCAGCTTGGACGGACTAGCGGGAGCGCACTACGAGCAGTACTTC. The chain joins TRBV5-1 to TRBJ2-7, with 13 bases that match TRBD2. With 0 bases clipped from V and 3 bases from J, the junction kept 6 bases outside the gene matches. This CDR3 is 17 amino acids long. Germline V lookup: CDR1 SGHRS, CDR2 YFSETQ.

J is TRBJ1-3 and V is TRBV20-1; D perhaps matches TRBD1 (6 bases). Trimming took off 3 bases at V and 1 base at J, with 22 bases between the two ends. Germline V CDR1 and CDR2: DFQATT, SNEGSKA (reference sequence). The CDR3 has 18 residues. The CDR3 spells CSASAGGGGAPSGNTIYF. CDR3 DNA sequence: TGCAGTGCTAGTGCGGGGGGGGGCGGTGCCCCTTCTGGAAACACCATATATTTT.

The gene calls are TRBV27 and TRBJ2-1; 16 bases match TRBD2. Germline values: CDR1 MNHEY, CDR2 SMNVEV (reference sequence). The CDR3 length is 17 residues. V shed 5 bases and J 5 bases; nucleotides not matched to a gene: 6. The CDR3 reads CASSPGLAGGPDNEQFF. The CDR3 DNA reads as TGTGCCAGCAGTCCGGGACTAGCGGGAGGGCCTGACAATGAGCAGTTCTTC.

V is TRBV4-2 and J is TRBJ1-3, with TRBD1 as a possible D gene (5 bases). This CDR3 spans 16 amino acids. In germline, CDR1 is LGHNA, CDR2 YNFKEQ. The V end was cut by 1 base, the J end by 2 bases, with 12 bases between. Written as DNA, the CDR3 is TGTGCCAGCAGCCAAGCCGGGGGAGGGACTGGAAACACCATATATTTT. Protein: CASSQAGGGTGNTIYF.

This chain connects TRBV4-1 to TRBJ2-1, with D unresolved. The V end lost 4 bases, the J end lost 0 bases, and 13 bases lay between the germline ends. The CDR3 is 16 residues long. Germline loops: CDR1 MGHRA, CDR2 YSYEKL. The CDR3 sequence: CASSPSRLVSYNEQFF. For the CDR3, the DNA is TGCGCCAGCAGCCCGTCGAGACTTGTCTCCTACAATGAGCAGTTCTTC.

This clone was counted only a few times. This chain joins TRBV29-1 and TRBJ2-1, with 14 bases that match TRBD2. CDR1 and CDR2 from the germline V gene are SQVTM and ANQGSEA. Losses at the gene ends were 6 bases for V and 5 bases for J; bases not matched to a gene: 6. The CDR3 sequence is 15 residues long. This CDR3 reads CSVNGLAGGNNEQFF. CDR3 nucleotide sequence: TGCAGCGTGAATGGACTAGCGGGAGGTAACAATGAGCAGTTCTTC.

The chain joins TRBV2 to TRBJ1-4, with D possibly TRBD1 on 5 matching bases. The length of the CDR3 is 15 residues. V gave up 2 bases and J gave up 3 bases, with 10 bases separating them. Germline CDR1 SNHLY, CDR2 FYNNEI. This CDR3 reads CASSEWGGANEKLFF. The DNA of the CDR3 is TGTGCCAGCAGTGAATGGGGAGGGGCTAATGAAAAACTGTTTTTT.